These T cell receptor beta chains were read from a single sample in a study of CD8 T cells and mutated HIV epitopes. Each CDR3 protein is one row after TCRdb ran MiXCR on the single-cell sequencing reads. The profile shows about 710 distinct CDR3 sequences, approximately 50% of them singletons. The sample here was CD8+ T cells sorted from blood by dual tetramer staining, taken during acute HIV infection. These receptors were obtained from a man in his thirties or forties with HIV-1 infection. Both conserved end residues are part of each CDR3. Each record gives: clone size, V gene, D gene, J gene, CDR3 DNA, CDR3 protein. The D gene is left open where the match is weak. The size of a clone is reported for some rows only, either as once, few or many, or as a class for expanded clones.

NA,TRBV20-1,TRBD2,TRBJ2-7,TGCAGTGCCACCCCGGGTAGCGGGCATACCTACGAGCAGTACTTC,CSATPGSGHTYEQYF
NA,TRBV13,NA,TRBJ2-7,TGTGCTAGCGCCCCGCAGCTGACTTACGAGCAGTACTTC,CASAPQLTYEQYF
hyperexpanded,TRBV20-1,TRBD2,TRBJ2-7,TGCAGTGCTAGTAACCTCCCCTCAGCGGGGGGATTCTACGAGCAGTACTTC,CSASNLPSAGGFYEQYF
NA,TRBV20-1,NA,TRBJ2-7,TGCAGTGCCCCTGGACAGGGCCAGGGAGGGTTCTACGAGCAGTACTTC,CSAPGQGQGGFYEQYF
few,TRBV20-1,NA,TRBJ2-7,TGCAGTGCCCCGGGAGCTCACACCTACGAGCAGTACTTC,CSAPGAHTYEQYF
NA,TRBV20-1,TRBD2,TRBJ2-7,TGCAGTTTCCCGACTAGCGGGGTCTACGAGCAGTACTTC,CSFPTSGVYEQYF
hyperexpanded,TRBV20-1,TRBD2,TRBJ2-7,TGCAGTGCCCCGGGTAGCGGGCATACCTACGAGCAGTACTTC,CSAPGSGHTYEQYF
once,TRBV28,TRBD1,TRBJ2-7,TGTGCCAGCAGTTTATCCCCGGGACAGGCGACCTACGAGCAGTACTTC,CASSLSPGQATYEQYF
NA,TRBV20-1,NA,TRBJ2-7,TGCAGGTCAAGCTCCTACGAGCAGTACTTC,CRSSSYEQYF
hyperexpanded,TRBV20-1,TRBD2,TRBJ2-7,TGCAGTGCTACAACTAGCGGGGTTACCTACGAGCAGTACTTC,CSATTSGVTYEQYF
NA,TRBV20-1,TRBD1,TRBJ2-7,TGCAGTGCTACCCCCACGGGACAGGCGGTGAGCTCCTACGAGCAGTACTTC,CSATPTGQAVSSYEQYF
hyperexpanded,TRBV13,TRBD2,TRBJ2-7,TGTGCCAGCAGCTTAGTCCGAAGCGGGGGGGCCTACGAGCAGTACTTC,CASSLVRSGGAYEQYF
few,TRBV20-1,TRBD1,TRBJ2-7,TGCAGTGCTAGCCCTAAGGGACAGGCGACCTACGAGCAGTACTTC,CSASPKGQATYEQYF
NA,TRBV28,NA,TRBJ2-7,NA,CASSFYICSAPGSGVSYEQYF
NA,TRBV27,NA,TRBJ2-2,NA,CASSSNREAFFGQGTRELFF
NA,TRBV20-1,TRBD2,TRBJ2-7,TGCAGTGCTAGAGTGCCTAGCGGGGCGCTCTCCTACGAGCAGTACTTC,CSARVPSGALSYEQYF
NA,TRBV20-1,TRBD1,TRBJ2-7,TGCAGTGCGGCAACAGGGGCGCTCTCCTACGAGCAGTACTTC,CSAATGALSYEQYF
once,TRBV20-1,TRBD1,TRBJ2-7,TGCAGTGCCCCGGGACAGGGAGCTCACACCTACGAGCAGTACTTC,CSAPGQGAHTYEQYF
few,TRBV4-1,TRBD1,TRBJ2-7,TGCGCCAGCAGCCAATCCCCGGGACAGCGGTTAACCTACGAGCAGTACTTC,CASSQSPGQRLTYEQYF
few,TRBV20-1,TRBD2,TRBJ2-7,TGCAGTGCCATGGCGGGAGCAGGTATCCCCGAGCAGTACTTC,CSAMAGAGIPEQYF
NA,TRBV27,NA,TRBJ2-7,TGTGCCAGCGGGGCCCCAACCTACGAGCAGTACTTC,CASGAPTYEQYF
NA,TRBV15,NA,TRBJ1-1,TGTGCCACCAGCGAGGACAGTTACACTGAAGCTTTCTTT,CATSEDSYTEAFF
NA,TRBV4-1,TRBD2,TRBJ2-7,TGCGCCAGCAGCCAATCCCCGGGAGGAATCTACGAGCAGTACTTC,CASSQSPGGIYEQYF
few,TRBV20-1,TRBD2,TRBJ2-7,TGCAGTGCAGCCCCAAAGGGAGGGACCTACGAGCAGTACTTC,CSAAPKGGTYEQYF
NA,TRBV27,NA,TRBJ2-7,TGTGCCAGCGCCCGAGGCACCGGAATTGGCGAGCAGTACTTC,CASARGTGIGEQYF
NA,TRBV10-1,TRBD2,TRBJ2-5,TGCGCCAGCAGTCCCGGGACTAGTCGGGAAGAGACCCAGTACTTC,CASSPGTSREETQYF
NA,TRBV20-1,TRBD1,TRBJ2-7,TGCAGTGCTAGAGCCCCCCCCCCGGGACAGGGGTTTTACGAGCAGTACTTC,CSARAPPPGQGFYEQYF
NA,TRBV20-1,TRBD2,TRBJ2-7,TGCAGTGCCGGGACTAGCGGGGCCCCAACCTACGAGCAGTACTTC,CSAGTSGAPTYEQYF
NA,TRBV20-1,NA,TRBJ2-7,TGCAGTTTCCCGCAAGTCGCCGGGGTTACCTACGAGCAGTACTTC,CSFPQVAGVTYEQYF
few,TRBV13,TRBD2,TRBJ2-7,TGTGCCAGCAGCCAAGTAGCGGGAGGGTTCTACGAGCAGTACTTC,CASSQVAGGFYEQYF
NA,TRBV28,TRBD1,TRBJ2-7,TGTGCCAGCAGTGCCCCTGGACAGGGCCATTCCTACGAGCAGTACTTC,CASSAPGQGHSYEQYF